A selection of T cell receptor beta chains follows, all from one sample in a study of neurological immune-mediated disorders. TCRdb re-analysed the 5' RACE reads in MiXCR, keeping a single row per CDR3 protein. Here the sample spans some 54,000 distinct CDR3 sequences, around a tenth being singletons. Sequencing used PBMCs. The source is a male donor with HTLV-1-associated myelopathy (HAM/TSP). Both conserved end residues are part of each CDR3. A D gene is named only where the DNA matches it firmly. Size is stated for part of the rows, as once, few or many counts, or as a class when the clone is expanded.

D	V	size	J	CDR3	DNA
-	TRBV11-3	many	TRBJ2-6	CASSLGPPGVLTF	TGTGCCAGCAGCTTGGGACCCCCCGGCGTCCTGACTTTC
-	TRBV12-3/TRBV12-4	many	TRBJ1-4	CASSLARTALEKLFF	TGTGCCAGCAGTTTAGCGCGGACAGCGCTTGAAAAACTGTTTTTT
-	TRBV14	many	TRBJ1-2	CASSREFNYGYTF	TGTGCCAGCAGTCGGGAATTTAACTATGGCTACACCTTC
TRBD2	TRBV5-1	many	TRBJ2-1	CASSQSGGQRNEQFF	TGCGCCAGCAGCCAGAGCGGGGGCCAACGGAATGAGCAGTTCTTC
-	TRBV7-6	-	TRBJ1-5	CASSSQGYSNQPQHF	TGTGCCAGCAGCTCCCAGGGGTATAGCAATCAGCCCCAGCATTTT
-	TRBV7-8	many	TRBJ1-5	CASSLRYSNQPQHF	TGTGCCAGCAGCTTACGCTATAGCAATCAGCCCCAGCATTTT
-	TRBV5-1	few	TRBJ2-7	CASSLVIGASYEQYF	TGCGCCAGCAGCTTGGTAATAGGAGCTTCCTACGAGCAGTACTTC
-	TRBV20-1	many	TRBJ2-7	CSALGQSQQYF	TGCAGTGCTCTAGGACAGTCTCAGCAGTACTTC
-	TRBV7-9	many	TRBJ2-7	CASRPRDSYEQYF	TGTGCCAGCCGGCCCAGGGACTCCTACGAGCAGTACTTC
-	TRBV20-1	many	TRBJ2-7	CSAHKARSSYEQYF	TGCAGTGCTCACAAGGCTCGCTCCTCCTACGAGCAGTACTTC
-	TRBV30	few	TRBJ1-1	CAWSGTVNTEAFF	TGTGCCTGGAGTGGGACAGTGAACACTGAAGCTTTCTTT
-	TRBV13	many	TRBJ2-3	CASSPQITDTQYF	TGTGCCAGCAGCCCGCAAATCACAGATACGCAGTATTTT
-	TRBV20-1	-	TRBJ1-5	CSARGGSNQPQHF	TGCAGTGCCCGCGGGGGAAGCAATCAGCCCCAGCATTTT
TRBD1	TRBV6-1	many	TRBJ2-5	CASSGRDSAQETQYF	TGTGCCAGCAGTGGCCGGGACAGCGCACAAGAGACCCAGTACTTC
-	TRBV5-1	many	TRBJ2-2	CASRVTVTGELFF	TGCGCCAGCAGAGTGACAGTCACCGGGGAGCTGTTTTTT
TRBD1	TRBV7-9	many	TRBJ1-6	CASSMGQGTRRPGSPLHF	TGTGCCAGCAGCATGGGACAGGGGACCAGGCGCCCAGGTTCACCCCTCCACTTT
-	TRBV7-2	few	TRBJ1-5	CASSRRGQPDQPQHF	TGTGCCAGCAGCCGCCGTGGACAACCGGATCAGCCCCAGCATTTT
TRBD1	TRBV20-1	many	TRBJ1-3	CSARDRTGGGGNTIYF	TGCAGTGCTAGAGACAGGACAGGGGGCGGTGGAAACACCATATATTTT
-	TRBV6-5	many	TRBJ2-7	CASTPTSSYEQYF	TGTGCCAGCACCCCGACTAGCTCCTACGAGCAGTACTTC
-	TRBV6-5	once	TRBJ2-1	CASSYGDLPHNEQFF	TGTGCCAGCAGTTACGGGGACCTACCCCACAATGAGCAGTTCTTC
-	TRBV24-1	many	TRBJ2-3	CATSDRRVSTDTQYF	TGTGCCACCAGTGACCGGAGGGTGAGCACAGATACGCAGTATTTT
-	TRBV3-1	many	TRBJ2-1	CASSQVWAGITNSPQNEQFF	TGTGCCAGCAGCCAAGTTTGGGCAGGGATTACCAATAGTCCCCAAAATGAGCAGTTCTTC
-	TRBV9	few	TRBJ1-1	CASSVTSRGLGTEAFF	TGTGCCAGCAGCGTAACTAGCCGGGGACTAGGTACTGAAGCTTTCTTT
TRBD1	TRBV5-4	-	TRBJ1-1	CASSLQGRNTVAFF	TGTGCCAGCAGCCTACAGGGGCGTAACACTGTAGCTTTCTTT
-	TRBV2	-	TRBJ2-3	CASRGSYTDTQYF	TGTGCCAGCAGGGGCTCTTACACAGATACGCAGTATTTT
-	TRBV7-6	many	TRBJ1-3	CASSLMGDTGNTIYF	TGTGCCAGCAGCTTAATGGGAGACACTGGAAACACCATATATTTT
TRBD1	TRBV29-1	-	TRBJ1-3	CSATGDVGNTIYF	TGCAGCGCGACAGGGGACGTAGGAAACACCATATATTTT
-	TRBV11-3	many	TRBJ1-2	CASSLGLYGYTF	TGTGCCAGCAGCTTGGGGCTTTATGGCTACACCTTC